This T cell receptor beta chain stems from a study of cytomegalovirus exposure and HLA in healthy donors. Germline V CDR1 and CDR2: LNHDA, SQIVND (reference sequence). This CDR3 is built from 12 residues. The V and J ends lost 7 bases and 2 bases respectively, with 9 bases between them. Regarding this clone: Its antigen is unidentified.

Study-wide findings and caveats: Reports credit the classifier with highly specific, highly sensitive diagnosis of cytomegalovirus status. According to an earlier analysis, most TCR beta V segments yielded productive rearrangements about 90% or about 30% of the time.

All the people who gave samples were healthy bone marrow donors. The primer mix had 60 Vbeta and 13 Jbeta primers. Produced via immunoSEQ multiplex PCR; TCRdb's table is partial and in-frame only. The sample's table shows about 41,000 clones. The clonotype originates from a man aged 25-45 years in good health and CMV-seronegative. The material sequenced was PBMCs. The chain joins TRBV19 to TRBJ2-7, with a tentative D call TRBD1 (6 bases). DNA of the CDR3: TGTGCCAGTAAGGGGGTGGCCTACGAGCAGTACTTC. It specifies CASKGVAYEQYF.